This TCR beta chain was recovered during a study of cytomegalovirus exposure and HLA in healthy donors. Whole-study findings and limits: In vitro data verified a few CMV-associated chains as specific for CMV antigens. Some TCR beta chains (more than 150 of them) were listed as cytomegalovirus-associated. Many donors shared some public TCRs, even though most TCR sequences were rare.

Measured with immunoSEQ multiplex PCR; TCRdb has only the in-frame clones, and not every one. The sample holds tens of thousands of clones, under 96% seen once. Per germline, CDR1 SGHTA and CDR2 FQGNSA. V shed 4 bases and J shed 7 bases, with 20 bases lying between them. CDR3 length: 16 residues. Remarks on this clone: Its antigen is not identified.

The rearrangement links TRBV7-2 to TRBJ1-5; D ambiguous. Sequenced input: PBMCs. This receptor was identified in a woman younger than 30 in good health and CMV-seropositive. The CDR3, as DNA: TGTGCCAGCAGCTCGCACGGGAGAGGGTCGGGGCAGCCCCAGCATTTT. Translation gives CASSSHGRGSGQPQHF.